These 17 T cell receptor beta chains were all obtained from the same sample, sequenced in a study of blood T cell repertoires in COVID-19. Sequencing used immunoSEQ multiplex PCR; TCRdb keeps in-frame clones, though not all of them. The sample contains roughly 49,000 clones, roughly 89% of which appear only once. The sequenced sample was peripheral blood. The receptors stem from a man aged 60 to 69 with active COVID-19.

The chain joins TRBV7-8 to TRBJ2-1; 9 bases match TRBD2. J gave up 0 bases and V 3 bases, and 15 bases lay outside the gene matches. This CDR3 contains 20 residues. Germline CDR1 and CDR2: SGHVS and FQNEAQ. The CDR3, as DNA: TGTGCCAGCAGCTTTTTTTCCCTAGCGGGACGATACAGCTCCTACAATGAGCAGTTCTTC. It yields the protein CASSFFSLAGRYSSYNEQFF.

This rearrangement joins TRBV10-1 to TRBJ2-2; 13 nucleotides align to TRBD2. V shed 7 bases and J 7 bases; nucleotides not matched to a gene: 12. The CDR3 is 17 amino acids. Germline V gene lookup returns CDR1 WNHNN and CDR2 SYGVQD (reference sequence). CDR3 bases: TGCGCCAGCATTCAACTAGCGGGAGGGCCTATTGGCGGGGAGCTGTTTTTT. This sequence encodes CASIQLAGGPIGGELFF.

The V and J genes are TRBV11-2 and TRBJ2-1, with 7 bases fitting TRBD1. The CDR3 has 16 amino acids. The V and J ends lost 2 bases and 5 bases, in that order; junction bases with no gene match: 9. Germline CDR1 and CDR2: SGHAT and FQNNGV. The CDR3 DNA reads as TGTGCCAGCAGCTTATCAACAGGGGCCACGAACAATGAGCAGTTCTTC. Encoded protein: CASSLSTGATNNEQFF.

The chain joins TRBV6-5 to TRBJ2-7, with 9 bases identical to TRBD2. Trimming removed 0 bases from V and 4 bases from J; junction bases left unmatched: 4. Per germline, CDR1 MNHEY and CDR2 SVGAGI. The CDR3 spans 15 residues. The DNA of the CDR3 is TGTGCCAGCAGTTACTCCGCTAGCGGGACTTACGAGCAGTACTTC. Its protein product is CASSYSASGTYEQYF.

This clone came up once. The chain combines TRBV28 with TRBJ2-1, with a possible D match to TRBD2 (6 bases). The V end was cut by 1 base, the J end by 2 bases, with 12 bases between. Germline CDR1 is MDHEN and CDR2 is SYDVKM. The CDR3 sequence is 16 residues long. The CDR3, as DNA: TGTGCCAGCAGTTTATACGGGAGTAAGACCTACAATGAGCAGTTCTTC. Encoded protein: CASSLYGSKTYNEQFF.

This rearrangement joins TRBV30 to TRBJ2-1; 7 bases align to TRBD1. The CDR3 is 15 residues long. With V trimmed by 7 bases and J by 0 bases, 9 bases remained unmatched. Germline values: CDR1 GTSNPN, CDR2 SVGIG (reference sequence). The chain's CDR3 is CASITGAGSYNEQFF. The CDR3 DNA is TGTGCCTCTATTACAGGGGCGGGCTCCTACAATGAGCAGTTCTTC.

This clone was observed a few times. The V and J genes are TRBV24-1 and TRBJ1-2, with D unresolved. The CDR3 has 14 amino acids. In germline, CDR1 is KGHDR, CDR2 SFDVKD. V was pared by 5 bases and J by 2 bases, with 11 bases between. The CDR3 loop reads CATSGEQFNYGYTF. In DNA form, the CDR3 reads TGTGCCACCAGTGGAGAACAGTTCAACTATGGCTACACCTTC.

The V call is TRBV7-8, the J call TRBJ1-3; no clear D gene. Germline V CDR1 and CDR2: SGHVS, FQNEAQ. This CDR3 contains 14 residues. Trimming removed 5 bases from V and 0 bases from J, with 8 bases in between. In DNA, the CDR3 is TGTGCCAGCAGCCCGAACTCCTCTGGAAACACCATATATTTT. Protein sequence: CASSPNSSGNTIYF.

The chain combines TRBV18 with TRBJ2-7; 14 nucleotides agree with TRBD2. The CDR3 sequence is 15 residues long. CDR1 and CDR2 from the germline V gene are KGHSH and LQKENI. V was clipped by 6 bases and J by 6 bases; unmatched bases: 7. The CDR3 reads CASSKGTSGSTEQYF. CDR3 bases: TGTGCCAGCTCGAAAGGGACTAGCGGGAGTACCGAGCAGTACTTC.

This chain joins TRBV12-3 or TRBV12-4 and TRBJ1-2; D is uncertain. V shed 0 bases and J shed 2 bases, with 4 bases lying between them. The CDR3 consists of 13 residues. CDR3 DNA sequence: TGTGCCAGCAGTTTAGCACAGAACTATGGCTACACCTTC. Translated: CASSLAQNYGYTF.

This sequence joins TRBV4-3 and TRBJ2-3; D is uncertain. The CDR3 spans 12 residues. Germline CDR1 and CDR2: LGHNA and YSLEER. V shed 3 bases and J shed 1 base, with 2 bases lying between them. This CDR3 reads CASSHGTDTQYF. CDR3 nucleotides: TGCGCCAGCAGCCACGGCACAGATACGCAGTATTTT.

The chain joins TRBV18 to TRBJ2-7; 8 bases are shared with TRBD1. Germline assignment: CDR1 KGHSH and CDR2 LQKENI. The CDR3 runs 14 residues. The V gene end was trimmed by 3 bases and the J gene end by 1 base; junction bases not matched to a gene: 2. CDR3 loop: CASSPQGASYEQYF. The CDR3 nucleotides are TGTGCCAGCTCACCTCAGGGGGCTTCCTACGAGCAGTACTTC. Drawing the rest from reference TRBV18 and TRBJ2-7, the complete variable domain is NAGVMQNPRHLVRRRGQEARLRCSPMKGHSHVYWYRQLPEEGLKFMVYLQKENIIDESGMPKERFSAEFPKEGPSILRIQQVVRGDSAAYFCASSPQGASYEQYFGPGTRLTVT.

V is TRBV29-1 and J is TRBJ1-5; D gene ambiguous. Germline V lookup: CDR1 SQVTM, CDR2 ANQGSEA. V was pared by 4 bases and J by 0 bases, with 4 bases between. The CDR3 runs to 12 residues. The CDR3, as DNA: TGCAGCGTTGCCGGTAGCAATCAGCCCCAGCATTTT. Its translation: CSVAGSNQPQHF.

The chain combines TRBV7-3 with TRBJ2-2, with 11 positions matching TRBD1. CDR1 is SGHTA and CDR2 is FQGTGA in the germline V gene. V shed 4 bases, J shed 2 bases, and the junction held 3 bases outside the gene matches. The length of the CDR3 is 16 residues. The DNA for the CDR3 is TGTGCCAGCAGCTCGGGGACAGGGGGAAACACCGGGGAGCTGTTTTTT. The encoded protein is CASSSGTGGNTGELFF.

CDR3: CASSLGRGANEKLFF. The CDR3 DNA reads as TGTGCCAGCAGCTTAGGTCGGGGGGCTAATGAAAAACTGTTTTTT. This chain connects TRBV7-6 to TRBJ1-4; the D gene is possibly TRBD1 (5 bases). Germline V gene sequence: CDR1 SGHVS, CDR2 FNYEAQ. This CDR3 is built from 15 residues. V was cut by 1 base and J by 3 bases, with 9 bases left in between.

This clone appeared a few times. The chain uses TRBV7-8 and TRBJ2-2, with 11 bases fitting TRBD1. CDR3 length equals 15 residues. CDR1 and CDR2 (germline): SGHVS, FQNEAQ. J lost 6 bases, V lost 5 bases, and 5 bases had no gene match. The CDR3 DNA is TGTGCCAGCAGCCCTATGGGACAGGGGGCCGGGGAGCTGTTTTTT. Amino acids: CASSPMGQGAGELFF.

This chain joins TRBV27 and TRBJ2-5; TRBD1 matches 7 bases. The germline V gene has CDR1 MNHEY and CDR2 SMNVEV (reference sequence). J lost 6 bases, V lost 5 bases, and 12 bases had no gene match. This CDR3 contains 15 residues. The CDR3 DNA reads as TGTGCCAGCAGTAGTCCGGGACAGATTCATAAGACCCAGTACTTC. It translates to CASSSPGQIHKTQYF.